This T cell receptor (beta chain) appears in the sequencing data of a study of blood T cell repertoires in COVID-19. Individuals aged about 18 to 100 years were recruited from approximately 22 US areas. Using immunoSEQ multiplex PCR, the repertoire was profiled, and TCRdb retains in-frame clones only, with some absent. The sample has 200,000 to 250,000 clones; approximately 84% are singletons. CDR3 size: 13 residues. The germline V and J ends were trimmed by 2 bases and 7 bases, with 11 bases remaining between them. The germline V gene encodes CDR1 SGHNT and CDR2 YENEEA. This TCR came from a man in his 60s who had recovered from COVID-19. The gene calls are TRBV11-3 and TRBJ2-5, with D possibly matching TRBD1 (6 bases). Sequenced input: PBMCs or T cells enriched from blood (not recorded which). The CDR3, as DNA: TGTGCCAGCAGCTTACAGGAAGGGGGGACCCAGTACTTC. Translating it yields CASSLQEGGTQYF.